This TCR beta chain was obtained from a study of T cell responses to AZD1222 COVID-19 vaccine. Study-wide points: There were vaccine-associated CD4 TCRs across spike, dominant at 160-218 and 743-854.

About this clone itself: Its antigen is undetermined.

TCRdb's copy holds only in-frame clones and misses some; the assay was immunoSEQ multiplex PCR. Of roughly 80,000 clones listed, 90% to 95% are singletons. The CDR3 loop spans 15 amino acids. Per germline, CDR1 LGHNA and CDR2 YSLEER. V dropped 0 bases and J dropped 5 bases, with 14 bases sitting between them. Sample: peripheral blood, taken on day 0 of MenACWY control vaccination. V gene TRBV4-3 combines with J gene TRBJ2-7; weak D call: TRBD2 (5 bases). This receptor was obtained from an adult in good health. The CDR3: CASSQEGRGRDEQYF. The CDR3 nucleotides read TGCGCCAGCAGCCAAGAGGGCCGGGGTCGCGACGAGCAGTACTTC.